The 15 T cell receptor beta chains given below trace back to one sample, sequenced in a study of T cells in Graves' hyperthyroidism and ophthalmopathy. Amplification yielded TCR beta CDR3 regions, with RNA transcripts as the source. An initial round of RT-PCR targeting the TCR CDR3 relied on the HTBI primer set. Using its own MiXCR run on the multiplex PCR reads, TCRdb lists one record per CDR3 protein. The sample lists a few hundred thousand distinct CDR3 sequences; less than 25% were seen once. The sequenced sample was blood. Receptor source: a man aged 18-30 years with Graves' hyperthyroidism.

At least ten counts were recorded for this clonotype. The V call is TRBV28, the J call TRBJ2-5; D is perhaps TRBD2 (5 bases). Germline CDR1 MDHEN, CDR2 SYDVKM. The CDR3 extends over 14 amino acids. Trimming removed 5 bases at V and 3 bases at J, with 13 bases between. As DNA, the CDR3 is TGTGCCAGCAGTGGTTACCGGGAAGAAGAGACCCAGTACTTC. Translation gives CASSGYREEETQYF.

CDR3 nucleotide sequence: TGCAGCGTTGTGTCGACAGCTAACTATGGCTACACCTTC. It encodes CSVVSTANYGYTF. The rearrangement joins TRBV29-1 to TRBJ1-2, with a tentative D call TRBD1 (5 bases). V gave up 4 bases and J gave up 0 bases, with 9 bases separating them. The CDR3 length is 13 residues. Germline V gives CDR1 SQVTM, CDR2 ANQGSEA.

This clonotype was detected many times. The chain couples TRBV15 to TRBJ1-1; D remains unclear. CDR3 length: 16 residues. Deletions cut 0 bases from V and 0 bases from J, with 11 bases between. Germline V lookup: CDR1 LNHNV, CDR2 YYDKDF (reference sequence). The CDR3 sequence is CATSRDTAGMNTEAFF. As DNA, the CDR3 is TGTGCCACCAGCAGAGACACAGCCGGAATGAACACTGAAGCTTTCTTT.

This clonotype was detected many times. The chain has TRBV6-2 or TRBV6-3 and TRBJ2-7; TRBD1 agrees at 10 bases. The V and J ends lost 6 bases and 5 bases, in that order; junction bases with no gene match: 7. This CDR3 is built from 14 residues. Germline lookup yields CDR1 MNHEY and CDR2 SVGEGT. The CDR3 nucleotides are TGTGCCAGCAGGTGGACAGGGGGAAAGAACGAGCAGTACTTC. It codes for CASRWTGGKNEQYF.

As for this clonotype: A much more abundant neighbour one base away suggests this may be a read error. The rearrangement links TRBV4-1 to TRBJ2-7; unclear D gene. The CDR3 totals 15 residues. CDR1 MGHRA and CDR2 YSYEKL come from the germline V gene. Trimming removed 1 base at V and 4 bases at J, with 14 bases between. CDR3 protein: CASSQVQVTQYEQYF. DNA for the CDR3: TGCGCCAGCAGCCAAGTTCAAGTGACTCAGTACGAGCAGTACTTC.

This clonotype was recorded at least ten times. The rearrangement uses TRBV5-6 and TRBJ2-3; TRBD2 is a possible D gene (6 bases). Trimming removed 4 bases from V and 0 bases from J, with 12 bases in between. From germline, CDR1 is SGHDT and CDR2 YYEEEE. The CDR3 sequence is 15 residues long. CDR3 in amino acids: CASSLEGTSTDTQYF. CDR3 DNA sequence: TGTGCCAGCAGCCTGGAGGGGACTAGCACAGATACGCAGTATTTT.

This clonotype appeared many times. The chain recombines TRBV27 with TRBJ2-7; D ambiguous. The CDR3 has 14 residues. Germline loops: CDR1 MNHEY, CDR2 SMNVEV (reference sequence). Trimming removed 2 bases from V and 2 bases from J, with 10 bases in between. CDR3 protein: CASSLMGSTYEQYF. CDR3 nucleotides: TGTGCCAGCAGTTTAATGGGGTCCACCTACGAGCAGTACTTC.

In this sample, this clonotype turned up many times. V gene TRBV28 combines with J gene TRBJ1-5, with 10 bases fitting TRBD1. Per germline, CDR1 MDHEN and CDR2 SYDVKM. This CDR3 spans 16 amino acids. Germline trimming cut 0 bases from V and 1 base from J; bases unmatched to any gene: 0. The CDR3 DNA reads as TGTGCCAGCAGTTTATGGGACAGGGGGAGCAATCAGCCCCAGCATTTT. Translated: CASSLWDRGSNQPQHF. Full variable domain (remainder filled in from reference TRBV28 and TRBJ1-5): DVKVTQSSRYLVKRTGEKVFLECVQDMDHENMFWYRQDPGLGLRLIYFSYDVKMKEKGDIPEGYSVSREKKERFSLILESASTNQTSMYLCASSLWDRGSNQPQHFGDGTRLSIL.

This clonotype appeared many times. The CDR3 DNA sequence: TGTGCCAGCAGTGAAGGGGACGGGATTCGCTCCGAGCAGTACTTC. It encodes CASSEGDGIRSEQYF. The chain recombines TRBV6-1 with TRBJ2-7, with D perhaps being TRBD1 or TRBD2 (5 bases each). V lost 1 base, J lost 6 bases, and 16 bases lay in between. The CDR3 contains 15 residues. Germline assignment: CDR1 MNHNS and CDR2 SASEGT.

This clonotype was detected many times. The rearrangement uses TRBV7-8 and TRBJ2-2; TRBD1 matches at 12 bases. Germline lookup yields CDR1 SGHVS and CDR2 FQNEAQ. This CDR3 contains 16 residues. The trim removed 0 bases at V and 6 bases at J, leaving 2 bases unmatched. In DNA form, the CDR3 reads TGTGCCAGCAGCTTAGCTGGGACAGGGGGCCCCGGGGAGCTGTTTTTT. It encodes CASSLAGTGGPGELFF.

This clonotype showed up just a few times. The germline gene is not matched at one end of the junction; a read error may be the cause. This sequence joins TRBV12-3 or TRBV12-4 and TRBJ1-1; D uncertain. There are 13 residues in the CDR3. CDR3: CVSSLNGYTEAFF. The CDR3 DNA follows: TGTGTCAGCAGTTTAAACGGGTACACTGAAGCTTTCTTT.

The chain employs TRBV28 and TRBJ1-5; D call uncertain. This CDR3 contains 13 residues. In germline, CDR1 is MDHEN, CDR2 SYDVKM. The V gene lost 6 bases and the J gene lost 7 bases, with 13 bases spanning the gap. The CDR3 loop reads CASSLPVGQPQHF. The CDR3 DNA is TGTGCCAGCAGCCTACCTGTAGGGCAGCCCCAGCATTTT.

There are many counts of this clonotype. The chain recombines TRBV12-3 or TRBV12-4 with TRBJ2-4; TRBD1 might be the D (6 bases). V lost 6 bases to trimming and J lost 6 bases, with 15 bases between them. The CDR3 has 14 residues. The DNA for the CDR3 is TGTGCCAGCAGCCTGTCTGGGGGCGTAAACATTCAGTACTTC. It specifies CASSLSGGVNIQYF.

The sample holds one count of this clonotype. The V call is TRBV24-1, the J call TRBJ1-6; no clear D gene. The CDR3 has 14 residues. V gave up 2 bases and J gave up 10 bases, with 11 bases separating them. Germline V gene sequence: CDR1 KGHDR, CDR2 SFDVKD. The CDR3 reads CATSDSFIGSPLHF. The CDR3 DNA sequence: TGTGCCACCAGTGATTCTTTTATCGGGTCACCCCTCCACTTT.

This clonotype was counted ten times or more. The chain recombines TRBV7-6 with TRBJ1-2; 8 bases are a match to TRBD1. V dropped 2 bases and J dropped 3; count of bases not matched to a gene: 5. The CDR3 has 15 amino acids. Germline CDR1 and CDR2: SGHVS and FNYEAQ. CDR3 protein: CASSLLQGAHYGYTF. The CDR3 DNA sequence: TGTGCCAGCAGCTTACTTCAGGGGGCACACTATGGCTACACCTTC.